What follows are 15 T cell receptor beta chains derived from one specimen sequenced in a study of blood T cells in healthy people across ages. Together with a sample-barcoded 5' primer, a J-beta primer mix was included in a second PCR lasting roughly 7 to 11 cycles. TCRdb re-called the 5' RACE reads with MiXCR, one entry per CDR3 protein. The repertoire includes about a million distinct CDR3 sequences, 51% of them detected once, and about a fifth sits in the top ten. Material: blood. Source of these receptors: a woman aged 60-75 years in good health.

The CDR3 nucleotides are TGTGCCAGCAGCGGCCGACAGGGTGCTGGGGCCAACGTCCTGACTTTC. Translated, it gives CASSGRQGAGANVLTF. The V and J genes are TRBV9 and TRBJ2-6; 7 positions agree with TRBD1. Germline V gives CDR1 SGDLS, CDR2 YYNGEE. V lost 3 bases, J lost 2 bases, and 5 bases stayed unmatched. The CDR3 totals 16 residues.

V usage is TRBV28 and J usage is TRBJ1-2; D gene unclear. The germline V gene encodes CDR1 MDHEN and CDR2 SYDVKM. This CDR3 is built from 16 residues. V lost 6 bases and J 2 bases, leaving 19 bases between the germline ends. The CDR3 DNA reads TGTGCCAGCAGCCCACGAGGGCAGGCGGGGAACTATGGCTACACCTTC. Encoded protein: CASSPRGQAGNYGYTF.

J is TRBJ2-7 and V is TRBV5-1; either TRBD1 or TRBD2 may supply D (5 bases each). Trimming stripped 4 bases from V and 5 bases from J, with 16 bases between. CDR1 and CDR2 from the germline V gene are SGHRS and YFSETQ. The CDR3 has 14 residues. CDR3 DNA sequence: TGCGCCAGCAGCCCATCGGGACGGATGGACGAGCAGTACTTC. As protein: CASSPSGRMDEQYF. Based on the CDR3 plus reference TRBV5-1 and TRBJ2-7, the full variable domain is KAGVTQTPRYLIKTRGQQVTLSCSPISGHRSVSWYQQTPGQGLQFLFEYFSETQRNKGNFPGRFSGRQFSNSRSEMNVSTLELGDSALYLCASSPSGRMDEQYFGPGTRLTVT.

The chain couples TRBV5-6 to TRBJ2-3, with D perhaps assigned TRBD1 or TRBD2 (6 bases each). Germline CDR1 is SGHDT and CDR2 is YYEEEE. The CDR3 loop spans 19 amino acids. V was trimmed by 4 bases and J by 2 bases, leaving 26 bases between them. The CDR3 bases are TGTGCCAGCAGCAACCAAACCGCGGGACACCGATTGGCCACAGATACGCAGTATTTT. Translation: CASSNQTAGHRLATDTQYF.

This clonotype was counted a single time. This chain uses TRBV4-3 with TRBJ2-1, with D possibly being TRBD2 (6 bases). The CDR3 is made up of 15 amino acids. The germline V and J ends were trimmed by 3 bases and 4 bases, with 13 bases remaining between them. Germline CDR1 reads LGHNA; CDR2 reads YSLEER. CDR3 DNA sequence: TGCGCCAGCAGCCATCTAGCGACTTCATACAATGAGCAGTTCTTC. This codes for CASSHLATSYNEQFF.

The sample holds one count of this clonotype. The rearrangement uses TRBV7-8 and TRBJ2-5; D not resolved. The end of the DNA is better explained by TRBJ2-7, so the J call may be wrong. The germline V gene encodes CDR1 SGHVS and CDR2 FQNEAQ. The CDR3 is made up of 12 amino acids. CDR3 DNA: TGTGCCAGCAGCGGGATCAATTGCGAGCAGTACTTC. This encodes CASSGINCEQYF.

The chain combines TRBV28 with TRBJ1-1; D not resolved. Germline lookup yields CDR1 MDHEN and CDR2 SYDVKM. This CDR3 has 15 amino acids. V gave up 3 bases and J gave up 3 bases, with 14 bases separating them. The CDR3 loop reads CASSFLRASYTEAFF. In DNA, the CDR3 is TGTGCCAGCAGTTTCTTAAGGGCTTCGTACACTGAAGCTTTCTTT. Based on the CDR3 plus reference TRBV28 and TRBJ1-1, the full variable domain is DVKVTQSSRYLVKRTGEKVFLECVQDMDHENMFWYRQDPGLGLRLIYFSYDVKMKEKGDIPEGYSVSREKKERFSLILESASTNQTSMYLCASSFLRASYTEAFFGQGTRLTVV.

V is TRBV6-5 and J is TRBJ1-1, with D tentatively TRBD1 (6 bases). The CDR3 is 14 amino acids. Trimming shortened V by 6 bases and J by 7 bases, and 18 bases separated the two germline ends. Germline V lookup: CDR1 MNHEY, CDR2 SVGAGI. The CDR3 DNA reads TGTGCCAGCAGAAAACCGGGGGCTGATGGTGAAGCTTTCTTT. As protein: CASRKPGADGEAFF.

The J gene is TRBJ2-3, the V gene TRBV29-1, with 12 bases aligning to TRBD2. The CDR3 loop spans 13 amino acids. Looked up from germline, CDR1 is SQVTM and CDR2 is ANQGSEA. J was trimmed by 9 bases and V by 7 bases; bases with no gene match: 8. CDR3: CSAGRLAGETQYF. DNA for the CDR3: TGCAGCGCAGGCCGACTAGCGGGAGAAACGCAGTATTTT.

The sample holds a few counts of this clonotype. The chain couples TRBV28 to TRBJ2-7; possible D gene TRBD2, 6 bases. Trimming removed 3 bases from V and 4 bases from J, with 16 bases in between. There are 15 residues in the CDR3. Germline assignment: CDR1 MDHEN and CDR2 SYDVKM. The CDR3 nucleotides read TGTGCCAGCAGTTTTGATTTCAACGGGAGTTACGAGCAGTACTTC. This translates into CASSFDFNGSYEQYF.

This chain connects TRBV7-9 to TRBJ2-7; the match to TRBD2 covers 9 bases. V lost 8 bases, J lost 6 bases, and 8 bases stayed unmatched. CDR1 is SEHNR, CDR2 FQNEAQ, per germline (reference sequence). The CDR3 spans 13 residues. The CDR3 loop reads CASLGVAGAEQYF. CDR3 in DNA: TGTGCCAGCTTGGGGGTAGCGGGAGCCGAGCAGTACTTC.

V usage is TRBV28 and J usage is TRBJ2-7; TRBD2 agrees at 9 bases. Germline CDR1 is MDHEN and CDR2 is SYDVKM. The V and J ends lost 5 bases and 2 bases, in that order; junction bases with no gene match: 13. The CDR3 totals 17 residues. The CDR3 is CASSRRSRTSEPYEQYF. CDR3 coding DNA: TGTGCCAGCAGTCGCCGCTCCAGGACTAGCGAGCCCTACGAGCAGTACTTC.

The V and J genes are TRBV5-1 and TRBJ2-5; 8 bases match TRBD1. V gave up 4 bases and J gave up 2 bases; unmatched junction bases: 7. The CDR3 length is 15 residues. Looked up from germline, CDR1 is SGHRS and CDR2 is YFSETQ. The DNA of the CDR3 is TGCGCCAGCAGCCCCGACAGGGGAGGTCAAGAGACCCAGTACTTC. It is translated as CASSPDRGGQETQYF.

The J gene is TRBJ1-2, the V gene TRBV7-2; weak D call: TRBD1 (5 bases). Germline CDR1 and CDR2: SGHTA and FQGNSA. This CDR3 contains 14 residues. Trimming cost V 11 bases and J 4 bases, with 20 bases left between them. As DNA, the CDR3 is TGTGCCTGGACACTGTTGCAGTCCCCCTATGGCTACACCTTC. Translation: CAWTLLQSPYGYTF.

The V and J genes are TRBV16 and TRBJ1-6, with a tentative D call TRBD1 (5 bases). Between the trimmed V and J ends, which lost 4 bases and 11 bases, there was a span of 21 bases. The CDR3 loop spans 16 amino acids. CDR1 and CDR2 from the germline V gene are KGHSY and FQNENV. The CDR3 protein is CASSLRDWVENTPLHF. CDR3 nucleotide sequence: TGTGCCAGCAGCCTTCGGGACTGGGTGGAGAATACACCCCTCCACTTT.